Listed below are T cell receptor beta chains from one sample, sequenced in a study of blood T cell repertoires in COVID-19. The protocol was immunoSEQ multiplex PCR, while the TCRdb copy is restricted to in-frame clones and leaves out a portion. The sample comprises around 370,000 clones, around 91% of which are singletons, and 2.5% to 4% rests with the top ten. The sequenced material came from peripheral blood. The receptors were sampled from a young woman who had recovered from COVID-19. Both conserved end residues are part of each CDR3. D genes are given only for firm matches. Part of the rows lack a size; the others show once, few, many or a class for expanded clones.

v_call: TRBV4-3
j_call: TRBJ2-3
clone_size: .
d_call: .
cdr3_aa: CASSQDTGARDTQYF
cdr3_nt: TGCGCCAGCAGCCAAGATACGGGAGCAAGAGATACGCAGTATTTT

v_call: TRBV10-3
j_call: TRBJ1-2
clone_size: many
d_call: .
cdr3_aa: CAISEGAGSYGYTF
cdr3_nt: TGTGCCATCAGTGAAGGGGCAGGGTCCTATGGCTACACCTTC

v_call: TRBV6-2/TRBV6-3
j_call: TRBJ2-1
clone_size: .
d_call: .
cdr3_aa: CASSYTAGVSLFF
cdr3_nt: TGTGCCAGCAGTTACACCGCAGGTGTCTCTCTGTTCTTC

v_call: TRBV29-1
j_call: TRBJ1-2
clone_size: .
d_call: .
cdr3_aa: CSVELTSRGGYTF
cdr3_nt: TGCAGCGTTGAACTTACTTCTCGCGGGGGCTACACCTTC

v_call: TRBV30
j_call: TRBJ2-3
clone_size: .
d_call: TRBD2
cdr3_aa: CAWSLTSGTDTQYF
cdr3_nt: TGTGCCTGGAGCCTGACTAGCGGCACAGATACGCAGTATTTT

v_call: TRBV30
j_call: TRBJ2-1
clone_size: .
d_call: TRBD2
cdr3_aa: CAWSSFSGSSYNEQFF
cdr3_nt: TGTGCCTGGAGCTCTTTTAGCGGGAGCTCCTACAATGAGCAGTTCTTC

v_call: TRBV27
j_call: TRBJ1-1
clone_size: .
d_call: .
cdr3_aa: CASSFSRANTEAFF
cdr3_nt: TGTGCCAGCAGTTTTTCCAGGGCCAACACTGAAGCTTTCTTT

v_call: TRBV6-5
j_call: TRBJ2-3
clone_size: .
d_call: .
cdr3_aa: CASSYSVNTDTQYF
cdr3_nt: TGTGCCAGCAGTTATAGCGTGAACACAGATACGCAGTATTTT

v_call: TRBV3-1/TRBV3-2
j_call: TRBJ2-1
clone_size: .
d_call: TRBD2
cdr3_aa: CASSQGGRIRGREQFF
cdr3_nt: TGTGCCAGCAGCCAAGGCGGGAGGATCCGAGGTCGTGAGCAGTTCTTC

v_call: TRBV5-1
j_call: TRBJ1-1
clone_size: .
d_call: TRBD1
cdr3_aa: CASSLGQGAIGTEAFF
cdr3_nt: TGCGCCAGCAGCTTAGGACAGGGGGCGATTGGGACTGAAGCTTTCTTT

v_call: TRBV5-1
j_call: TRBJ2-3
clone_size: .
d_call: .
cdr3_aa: CASSRAGASTDTQYF
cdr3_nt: TGCGCCAGCAGCCGCGCGGGTGCTAGCACAGATACGCAGTATTTT

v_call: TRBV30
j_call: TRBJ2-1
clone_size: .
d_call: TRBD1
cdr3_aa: CAWSGQGYEQFF
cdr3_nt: TGTGCCTGGAGTGGACAGGGTTACGAGCAGTTCTTC

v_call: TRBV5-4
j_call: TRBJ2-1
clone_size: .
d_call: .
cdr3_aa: CASSPVSGNEQFF
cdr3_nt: TGTGCCAGCAGCCCTGTGTCGGGGAATGAGCAGTTCTTC

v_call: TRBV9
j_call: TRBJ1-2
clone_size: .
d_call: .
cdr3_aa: CASSVVEANYGYTF
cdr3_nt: TGTGCCAGCAGCGTAGTGGAGGCAAACTATGGCTACACCTTC

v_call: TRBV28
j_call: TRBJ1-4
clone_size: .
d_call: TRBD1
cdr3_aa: CASSFYRGESKLFF
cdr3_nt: TGTGCCAGCAGTTTCTACAGGGGTGAGAGTAAACTGTTTTTT

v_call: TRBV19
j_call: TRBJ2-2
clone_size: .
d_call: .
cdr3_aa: CASQDSPGAGELFF
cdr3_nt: TGTGCCTCCCAGGATAGTCCCGGGGCCGGGGAGCTGTTTTTT

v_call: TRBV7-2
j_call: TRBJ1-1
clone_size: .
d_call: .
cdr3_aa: CASSLGRGWDTEAFF
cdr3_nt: TGTGCCAGCAGCTTAGGTAGGGGATGGGACACTGAAGCTTTCTTT

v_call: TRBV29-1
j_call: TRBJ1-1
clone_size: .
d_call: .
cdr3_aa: CSVVRETANTEAFF
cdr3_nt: TGCAGCGTGGTCCGGGAGACCGCGAACACTGAAGCTTTCTTT

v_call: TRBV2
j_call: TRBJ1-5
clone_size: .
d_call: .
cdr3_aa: CASSDPGANRLRDQPQHF
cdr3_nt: TGTGCCAGCAGTGACCCAGGGGCCAATCGCCTCCGAGATCAGCCCCAGCATTTT

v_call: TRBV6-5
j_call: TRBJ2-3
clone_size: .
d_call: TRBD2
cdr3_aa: CASRRGGTDTQYF
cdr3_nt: TGTGCCAGCAGGCGGGGGGGCACAGATACGCAGTATTTT

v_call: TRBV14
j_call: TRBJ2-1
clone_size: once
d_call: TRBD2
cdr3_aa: CASSQLAGGPIEQFF
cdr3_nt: TGTGCCAGCAGCCAATTAGCGGGAGGGCCGATTGAGCAGTTCTTC

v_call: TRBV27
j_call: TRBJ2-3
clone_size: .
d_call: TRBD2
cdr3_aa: CASSESGRAQYF
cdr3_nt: TGTGCCAGCAGTGAAAGCGGGAGAGCGCAGTATTTT

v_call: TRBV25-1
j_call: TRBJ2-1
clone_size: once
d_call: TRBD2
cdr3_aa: CASSPLAGGDEQFF
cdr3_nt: TGTGCCAGCAGCCCACTAGCGGGAGGTGATGAGCAGTTCTTC

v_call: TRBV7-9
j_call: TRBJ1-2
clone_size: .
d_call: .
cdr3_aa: CASSSRDGGLGYTF
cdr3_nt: TGTGCCAGCAGCTCCAGGGACGGGGGGCTCGGCTACACCTTC

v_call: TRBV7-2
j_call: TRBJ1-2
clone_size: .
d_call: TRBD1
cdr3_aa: CASSFSLGQGHGYTF
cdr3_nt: TGTGCCAGCAGCTTTTCTTTGGGACAGGGCCATGGCTACACCTTC

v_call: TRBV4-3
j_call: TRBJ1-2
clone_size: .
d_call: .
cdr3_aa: CASSQDPAGPDDGYTF
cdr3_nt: TGCGCCAGCAGCCAAGATCCGGCAGGGCCGGATGATGGCTACACCTTC

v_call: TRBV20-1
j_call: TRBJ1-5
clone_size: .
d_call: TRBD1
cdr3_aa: CSASSGTGGVVSNQPQHF
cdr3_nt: TGCAGTGCTAGTTCCGGGACAGGGGGAGTTGTTAGCAATCAGCCCCAGCATTTT

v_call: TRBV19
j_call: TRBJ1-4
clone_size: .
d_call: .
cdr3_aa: CASSIGAATNEKLFF
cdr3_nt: TGTGCCAGTAGTATTGGGGCTGCAACTAATGAAAAACTGTTTTTT

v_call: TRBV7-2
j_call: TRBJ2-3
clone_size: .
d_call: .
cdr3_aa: CASSLSSGLRTDTQYF
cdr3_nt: TGTGCCAGCAGCCTCTCGAGCGGGCTCCGCACAGATACGCAGTATTTT

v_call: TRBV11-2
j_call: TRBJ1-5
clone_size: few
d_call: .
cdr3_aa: CASSLSHVPGQPQHF
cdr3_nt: TGTGCCAGCAGCTTGTCCCATGTGCCGGGTCAGCCCCAGCATTTT

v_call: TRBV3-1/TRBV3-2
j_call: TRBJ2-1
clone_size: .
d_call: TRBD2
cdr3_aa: CASNPGLAGGAVNEQFF
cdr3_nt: TGTGCCAGCAACCCGGGACTAGCGGGAGGAGCCGTCAATGAGCAGTTCTTC

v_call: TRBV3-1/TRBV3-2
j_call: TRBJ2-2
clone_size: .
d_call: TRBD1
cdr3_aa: CASSQRTGGFTGELFF
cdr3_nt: TGTGCCAGCAGCCAACGGACAGGGGGTTTCACCGGGGAGCTGTTTTTT

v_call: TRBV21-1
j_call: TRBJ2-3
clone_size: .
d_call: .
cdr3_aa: CASSKDTSGIPGTDTQYF
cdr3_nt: TGTGCCAGCAGCAAAGATACTAGCGGGATCCCAGGGACAGATACGCAGTATTTT

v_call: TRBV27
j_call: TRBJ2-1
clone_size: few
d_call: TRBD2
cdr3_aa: CASSESGLALYNEQFF
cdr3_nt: TGTGCCAGCAGTGAGAGTGGACTAGCGCTATACAATGAGCAGTTCTTC

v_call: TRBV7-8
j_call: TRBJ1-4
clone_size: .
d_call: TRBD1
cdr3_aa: CASSLVPGTGNEKLFF
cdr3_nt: TGTGCCAGCAGCTTAGTGCCCGGGACAGGAAATGAAAAACTGTTTTTT

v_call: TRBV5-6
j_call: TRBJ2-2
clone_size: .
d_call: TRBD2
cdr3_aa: CASSLVPAGVSTGELFF
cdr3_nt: TGTGCCAGCAGCTTGGTCCCAGCGGGAGTATCTACCGGGGAGCTGTTTTTT

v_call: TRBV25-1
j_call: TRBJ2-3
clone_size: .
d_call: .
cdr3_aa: CASSESRGSTDTQYF
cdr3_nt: TGTGCCAGCAGTGAATCAAGGGGTAGCACAGATACGCAGTATTTT

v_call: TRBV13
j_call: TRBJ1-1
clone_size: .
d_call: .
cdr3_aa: CASSLRQPLLGTEAFF
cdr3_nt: TGTGCCAGCAGCTTACGACAGCCCCTCTTAGGTACTGAAGCTTTCTTT

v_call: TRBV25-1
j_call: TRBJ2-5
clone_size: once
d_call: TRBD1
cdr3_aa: CASKDRLLQETQYF
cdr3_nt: TGTGCCAGCAAGGACAGGTTGCTACAAGAGACCCAGTACTTC

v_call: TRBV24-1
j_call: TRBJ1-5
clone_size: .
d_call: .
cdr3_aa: CATSSASVGRNQPQHF
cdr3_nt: TGTGCCACCAGTTCCGCCAGCGTGGGGCGTAACCAGCCCCAGCATTTT

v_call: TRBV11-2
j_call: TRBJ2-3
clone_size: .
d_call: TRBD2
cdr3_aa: CASSFTSAAEDTQYF
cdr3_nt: TGTGCCAGCAGCTTTACTAGCGCCGCTGAAGATACGCAGTATTTT

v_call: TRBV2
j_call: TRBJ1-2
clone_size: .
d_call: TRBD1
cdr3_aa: CASSGTGRTDGYTF
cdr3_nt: TGTGCCAGCAGTGGGACAGGGAGGACAGATGGCTACACCTTC

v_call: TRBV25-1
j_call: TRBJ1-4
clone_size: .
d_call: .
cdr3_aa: CASSDPTGANEKLFF
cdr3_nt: TGTGCCAGCAGTGACCCGACAGGAGCTAATGAAAAACTGTTTTTT

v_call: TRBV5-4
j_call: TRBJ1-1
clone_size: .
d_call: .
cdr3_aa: CASSLAQELMNTEAFF
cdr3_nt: TGTGCCAGCAGCTTGGCTCAGGAACTCATGAACACTGAAGCTTTCTTT

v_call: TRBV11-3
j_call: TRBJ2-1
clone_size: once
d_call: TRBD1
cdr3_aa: CASSLIPGQSYNEQFF
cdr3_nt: TGTGCCAGCAGCTTGATACCGGGACAGAGTTACAATGAGCAGTTCTTC

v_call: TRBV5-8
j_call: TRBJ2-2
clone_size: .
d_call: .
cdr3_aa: CASSLAGVAGELFF
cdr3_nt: TGTGCCAGCAGCTTGGCCGGGGTTGCCGGGGAGCTGTTTTTT

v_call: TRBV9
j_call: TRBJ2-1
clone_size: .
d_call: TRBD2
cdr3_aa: CASSVPQRAGDNEQFF
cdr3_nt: TGTGCCAGCAGCGTACCCCAGCGGGCGGGAGACAATGAGCAGTTCTTC

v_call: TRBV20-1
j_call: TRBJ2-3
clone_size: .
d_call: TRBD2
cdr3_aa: CSASLGTSGGSTDTQYF
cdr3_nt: TGCAGTGCTAGTTTAGGGACTAGCGGGGGGAGCACAGATACGCAGTATTTT

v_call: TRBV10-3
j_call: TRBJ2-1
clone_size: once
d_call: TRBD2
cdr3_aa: CAIGTSPNNEQFF
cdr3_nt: TGTGCCATCGGGACTAGCCCTAACAATGAGCAGTTCTTC

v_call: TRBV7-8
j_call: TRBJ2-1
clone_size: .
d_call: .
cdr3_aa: CASSIRLGPYNEQFF
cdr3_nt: TGTGCCAGCAGCATTAGACTAGGTCCGTACAATGAGCAGTTCTTC

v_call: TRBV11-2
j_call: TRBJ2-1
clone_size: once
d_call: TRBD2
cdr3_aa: CASRETSGSHNEQFF
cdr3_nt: TGTGCCAGCAGGGAAACTAGCGGGAGCCACAATGAGCAGTTCTTC

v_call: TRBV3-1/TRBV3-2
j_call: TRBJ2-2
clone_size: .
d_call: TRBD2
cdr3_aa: CASSQEGKRLAGGDTGELFF
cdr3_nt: TGTGCCAGCAGCCAAGAAGGTAAGCGACTAGCGGGAGGGGACACCGGGGAGCTGTTTTTT

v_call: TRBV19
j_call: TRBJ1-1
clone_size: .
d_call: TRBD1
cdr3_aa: CASSIVPPTGGAFF
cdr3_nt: TGTGCCAGTAGTATAGTACCCCCGACAGGGGGAGCTTTCTTT

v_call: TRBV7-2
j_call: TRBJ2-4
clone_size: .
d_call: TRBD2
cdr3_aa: CASSPRGAGGQNIQYF
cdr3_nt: TGTGCCAGCAGCCCTCGGGGGGCGGGAGGGCAAAACATTCAGTACTTC

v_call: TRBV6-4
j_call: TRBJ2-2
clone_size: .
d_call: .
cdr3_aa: CASSEQGNTGELFF
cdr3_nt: TGTGCCAGCAGTGAACAGGGAAACACCGGGGAGCTGTTTTTT

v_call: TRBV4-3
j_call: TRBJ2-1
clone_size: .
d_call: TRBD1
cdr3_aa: CASSQRSTRGGQGAYNEQFF
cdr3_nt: TGCGCCAGCAGCCAAAGATCAACCAGAGGGGGACAGGGGGCCTACAATGAGCAGTTCTTC

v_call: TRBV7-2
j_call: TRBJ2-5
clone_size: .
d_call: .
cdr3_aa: CASSLAGGSGVAQYF
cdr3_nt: TGTGCCAGCAGCTTAGCTGGCGGCTCCGGCGTGGCCCAGTACTTC

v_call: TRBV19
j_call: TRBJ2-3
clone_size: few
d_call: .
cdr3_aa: CASSIRRSTDTQYF
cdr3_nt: TGTGCCAGTAGTATAAGGCGGAGCACAGATACGCAGTATTTT

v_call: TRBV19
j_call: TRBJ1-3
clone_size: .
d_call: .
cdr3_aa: CASSNFEVSGNTIYF
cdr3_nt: TGTGCCAGTAGCAACTTTGAGGTATCTGGAAACACCATATATTTT